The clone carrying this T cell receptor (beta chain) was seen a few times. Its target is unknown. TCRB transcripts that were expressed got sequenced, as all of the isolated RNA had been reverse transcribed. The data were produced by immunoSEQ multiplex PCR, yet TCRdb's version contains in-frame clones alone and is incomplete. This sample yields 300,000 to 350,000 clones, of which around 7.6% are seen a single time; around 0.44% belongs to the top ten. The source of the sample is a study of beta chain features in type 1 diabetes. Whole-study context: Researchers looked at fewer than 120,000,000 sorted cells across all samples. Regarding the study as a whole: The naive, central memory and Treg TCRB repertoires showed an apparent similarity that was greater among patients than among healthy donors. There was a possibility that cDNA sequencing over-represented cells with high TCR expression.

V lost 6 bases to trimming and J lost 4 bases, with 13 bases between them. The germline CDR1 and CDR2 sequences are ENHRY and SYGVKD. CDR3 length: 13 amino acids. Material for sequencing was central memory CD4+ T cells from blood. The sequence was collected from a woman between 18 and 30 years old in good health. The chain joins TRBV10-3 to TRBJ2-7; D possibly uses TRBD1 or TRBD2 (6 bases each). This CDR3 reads CAISAGHMYEQYF. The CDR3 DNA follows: TGTGCCATCAGCGCGGGACACATGTACGAGCAGTACTTC.